This T cell receptor (beta chain) was sequenced in a study of blood T cell repertoires in COVID-19. Assay: immunoSEQ multiplex PCR; the TCRdb copy retains only in-frame clones and omits some. The sample lists some 530,000 clones, approximately 83% seen once, with approximately 3% in the top ten. Per the germline V gene, CDR1 is KGHDR and CDR2 is SFDVKD. V lost 4 bases and J lost 3, with 23 bases in between. CDR3 size: 18 residues. The receptor was derived from a human donor in a cohort sampled during active COVID-19. The chain links TRBV24-1 to TRBJ1-2, with D possibly being TRBD1 (6 bases). Sequenced sample: peripheral blood. The CDR3 protein is CATSDSRDKAFGYYGYTF. CDR3 in DNA: TGTGCCACCAGTGACTCACGGGACAAGGCGTTCGGGTACTATGGCTACACCTTC.